This entry lists 17 T cell receptor beta chains sequenced from one sample in a study of T cell repertoires in cytomegalovirus infection. TCRdb recomputed calls from the reads with MiXCR, one row per CDR3 protein. Of some 300,000 distinct CDR3 sequences in the sample, approximately 8.9% were seen once. Material for sequencing was PBMCs. The receptors here all came from a human donor in good health (CMV status not recorded). Some clones in this sample may be carry-over from other donors' samples.

The table lists this clonotype with many counts. The chain links TRBV2 to TRBJ1-1; TRBD1 might be the D (6 bases). The V and J ends lost 10 bases and 0 bases respectively, with 12 bases between them. CDR1 SNHLY and CDR2 FYNNEI come from the germline V gene. CDR3 length: 13 amino acids. DNA of the CDR3: TGTGCCACCACAGGGCTTATGAACACTGAAGCTTTCTTT. This gives the protein CATTGLMNTEAFF.

The sample holds many counts of this clonotype. The chain employs TRBV7-2 and TRBJ2-7; D gene uncertain. This CDR3 comprises 14 residues. In germline, CDR1 is SGHTA, CDR2 FQGNSA. V lost 5 bases to trimming and J lost 4 bases, with 15 bases between them. CDR3 sequence: CASSLGYSGYEQYV. CDR3 DNA: TGTGCCAGCAGCCTAGGGTATAGTGGGTACGAGCAGTACGTC.

V and J are TRBV29-1 and TRBJ2-2; TRBD1 agrees at 12 bases. The CDR3 sequence is 15 residues long. Trimming took 7 bases from V and 7 from J; bases not matched to a gene: 10. Germline lookup yields CDR1 SQVTM and CDR2 ANQGSEA. This CDR3 reads CSAQPGQGASGELFF. The CDR3 bases are TGCAGCGCTCAGCCGGGACAGGGGGCAAGCGGGGAGCTGTTTTTT.

This clonotype was counted between two and nine times. The chain recombines TRBV14 with TRBJ1-2; 8 bases agree with TRBD1. Germline assignment: CDR1 SGHDN and CDR2 FVKESK. V was clipped by 3 bases and J by 4 bases; unmatched bases: 4. CDR3 length: 14 residues. CDR3 coding DNA: TGTGCCAGCAGCCATAGTCAGGGGGCCTATGGCTACACCTTC. Protein: CASSHSQGAYGYTF. Full variable domain (remainder filled in from reference TRBV14 and TRBJ1-2): EAGVTQFPSHSVIEKGQTVTLRCDPISGHDNLYWYRRVMGKEIKFLLHFVKESKQDESGMPNNRFLAERTGGTYSTLKVQPAELEDSGVYFCASSHSQGAYGYTFGSGTRLTVV.

This clonotype has a count of ten or more. The chain has TRBV6-6 and TRBJ1-1; 7 bases fit TRBD1. The CDR3 length is 15 residues. The germline V gene has CDR1 MNHNY and CDR2 SVGAGI (reference sequence). Germline trimming cut 8 bases from V and 8 bases from J; bases unmatched to any gene: 17. The CDR3 DNA reads as TGTGCCAGCCGGTCGGTCAAGGGGGCGATTGGGGAAGCTTTCTTT. Translating gives CASRSVKGAIGEAFF.

This clonotype was seen ten or more times. The rearrangement links TRBV6-2 or TRBV6-3 to TRBJ2-1, with a tentative D call TRBD2 (6 bases). The CDR3 sequence is 15 residues long. V lost 2 bases and J 8 bases, leaving 16 bases between the germline ends. Germline CDR1 reads MNHEY; CDR2 reads SVGEGT. The CDR3 spells CASSYRGLAPYEQFF. The CDR3, as DNA: TGTGCCAGCAGTTACCGGGGACTCGCCCCATATGAGCAGTTCTTC.

This clonotype has a count of ten or more. The chain has TRBV19 and TRBJ2-1; no clear D. With 5 bases removed from V and 2 bases from J, the gap between germline ends came to 16 bases. Germline loops: CDR1 LNHDA, CDR2 SQIVND (reference sequence). There are 16 residues in the CDR3. In DNA form, the CDR3 reads TGTGCCAGTAGTGTCACGGACCAACGCCCCTACAATGAGCAGTTCTTC. It is translated as CASSVTDQRPYNEQFF. The whole variable domain, remainder taken from reference TRBV19 and TRBJ2-1, is DGGITQSPKYLFRKEGQNVTLSCEQNLNHDAMYWYRQDPGQGLRLIYYSQIVNDFQKGDIAEGYSVSREKKESFPLTVTSAQKNPTAFYLCASSVTDQRPYNEQFFGPGTRLTVL.

In this sample, this clonotype turned up many times. The rearrangement links TRBV28 to TRBJ1-2; D ambiguous. Germline V gene sequence: CDR1 MDHEN, CDR2 SYDVKM. The CDR3 has 12 residues. The V end lost 4 bases, the J end lost 2 bases, and 5 bases lay between the germline ends. The CDR3 protein is CASSSKNYGYTF. The CDR3 DNA reads TGTGCCAGCAGTTCGAAGAACTATGGCTACACCTTC.

This clonotype was found many times. The chain uses TRBV5-1 and TRBJ2-1; the match to TRBD2 covers 14 bases. J was trimmed by 8 bases and V by 7 bases; bases with no gene match: 5. The CDR3 sequence is 14 residues long. From germline, CDR1 is SGHRS and CDR2 YFSETQ. Here the CDR3 reads CASGLAGGYDEQFF. The CDR3 DNA reads TGCGCCAGCGGACTAGCGGGGGGTTACGATGAGCAGTTCTTC.

This clonotype turned up a few times. This chain joins TRBV29-1 and TRBJ2-1; the D call may be TRBD1 or TRBD2 (6 bases each). V dropped 7 bases and J dropped 8 bases, with 15 bases sitting between them. Germline values: CDR1 SQVTM, CDR2 ANQGSEA. The CDR3 is 12 residues long. The CDR3 DNA follows: TGCAGCGCTACATGGGGGGCGGATGAGCAGTTCTTC. This gives the protein CSATWGADEQFF.

There are many counts of this clonotype. V is TRBV5-6 and J is TRBJ2-4; a weak D match, TRBD2 (6 bases). Germline CDR1 is SGHDT and CDR2 is YYEEEE. V gave up 0 bases and J gave up 5 bases, with 12 bases separating them. This CDR3 region has 15 residues. CDR3 DNA sequence: TGTGCCAGCAGCTTGGTGGGACTCGGGGAAAACATTCAGTACTTC. It specifies CASSLVGLGENIQYF. The whole variable domain, filled in from reference TRBV5-6 and TRBJ2-4, reads DAGVTQSPTHLIKTRGQQVTLRCSPKSGHDTVSWYQQALGQGPQFIFQYYEEEERQRGNFPDRFSGHQFPNYSSELNVNALLLGDSALYLCASSLVGLGENIQYFGAGTRLSVL.

The table lists this clonotype with many counts. V usage is TRBV7-2 and J usage is TRBJ2-5; D remains ambiguous. The CDR3 consists of 14 residues. Trimming cost V 1 base and J 5 bases, with 11 bases left between them. The V gene's germline CDR1 is SGHTA and CDR2 FQGNSA. CDR3 sequence (DNA): TGTGCCAGCAGCTTAGTTTCGCTAGGGGAGACCCAGTACTTC. This sequence encodes CASSLVSLGETQYF.

In its sample, this clonotype was seen many times. The chain is built from TRBV6-2 or TRBV6-3 and TRBJ2-1; the D is unclear. The CDR3 length is 17 residues. V gave up 2 bases and J gave up 0 bases, with 14 bases separating them. Germline V gene data show CDR1 as MNHEY and CDR2 as SVGEGT. CDR3 in DNA: TGTGCCAGCAGTTACAGTAAGTCAATCCACTCCTACAATGAGCAGTTCTTC. It codes for CASSYSKSIHSYNEQFF.

This clonotype showed up many times. The rearrangement uses TRBV6-2 or TRBV6-3 and TRBJ1-1; 7 nucleotides agree with TRBD1. The CDR3 is 16 residues long. In germline, CDR1 is MNHEY, CDR2 SVGEGT. V lost 2 bases, J lost 1 base, and 7 bases stayed unmatched. CDR3: CASSYRRQGPNTEAFF. CDR3 nucleotides: TGTGCCAGCAGTTACCGTCGACAGGGACCGAACACTGAAGCTTTCTTT.

In its sample, this clonotype was seen many times. CDR3 sequence: CASSGGGGLYGYTF. The CDR3 coding sequence is TGTGCCAGCAGCGGGGGAGGGGGCCTCTATGGCTACACCTTC. The chain combines TRBV6-5 with TRBJ1-2; TRBD1 matches 7 bases. This CDR3 spans 14 amino acids. The J segment lost 4 bases and the V segment lost 6 bases, leaving 8 bases of the junction unmatched. Per the germline V gene, CDR1 is MNHEY and CDR2 is SVGAGI.

The genes are TRBV5-6 and TRBJ2-7; the match to TRBD1 covers 8 bases. V gave up 1 base and J gave up 1 base; unmatched junction bases: 1. This CDR3 comprises 14 residues. CDR1 and CDR2 from the germline V gene are SGHDT and YYEEEE. The CDR3 reads CASSLQGASYEQYV. CDR3 DNA sequence: TGTGCCAGCAGCTTGCAGGGGGCTTCCTACGAGCAGTACGTC.

This clonotype was seen ten or more times. The chain uses TRBV6-2 or TRBV6-3 and TRBJ1-4; D may be TRBD1 (5 bases). Per the germline V gene, CDR1 is MNHEY and CDR2 is SVGEGT. V lost 7 bases to trimming and J lost 5 bases, with 14 bases between them. The length of the CDR3 is 14 residues. The CDR3 is CASTQPGTNEKLFF. For the CDR3, the DNA is TGTGCCAGCACCCAACCAGGGACGAATGAAAAACTGTTTTTT.